This TCR beta chain comes out of a study of CD8 T cells in ankylosing spondylitis. The study's findings and limits: Among TCR beta sequences, a motif of roughly 8 highly homologous variants appeared characteristic of ankylosing spondylitis blood. There was reportedly significant enrichment of clones that were disease-linked in matched ankylosing spondylitis synovial fluid.

Comment on this clonotype: Its antigen is undetermined.

The CDR3 is 11 residues long. Germline lookup yields CDR1 SEHNR and CDR2 FQNEAQ (reference sequence). With 1 base removed from V and 9 bases from J, the gap between germline ends came to 6 bases. MiXCR, run by TCRdb on the 5' RACE reads, gives a single entry per CDR3 protein. The data contain a few hundred thousand distinct CDR3 sequences, roughly a tenth of them singletons. The chain has TRBV7-9 and TRBJ1-2; the D is unclear. The sample was blood, either unsorted or a sorted T cell fraction (not recorded which). This receptor was obtained from a male donor with ankylosing spondylitis or in good health (not recorded which). The CDR3 loop is CASSLGVSYTF. As DNA, the CDR3 is TGTGCCAGCAGCTTAGGTGTAAGCTACACCTTC.